Shown below are 3 T cell receptor beta chains from a single sample sequenced in a study of synovial regulatory T cells in juvenile arthritis (dated by TCRdb to about 2015). To prepare the library, the immunoSEQ multiplex PCR assay was applied. The source is immuneACCESS, and TCRdb retained only in-frame sequences with V and J called. Part of the clones is not carried over; for the studies checked, unresolved V genes explain less than half of this, and the remainder is unexplained. The record for this sample contains about 10,000 clones. The ten largest clones take up about 0.35% of the sample. The sequenced sample consisted of Treg cells from blood. This specimen's cell subset or site label, per the study, means: remaining (HLA-DR-negative) circulating blood Treg cells. Receptors were obtained from a donor younger than 30 with juvenile idiopathic arthritis.

The CDR3 loop is CASSLQGGARNTQYF. The rearrangement joins TRBV7-2 to TRBJ2-3; absent DNA, TCRdb's TRBD1 call cannot be checked. This CDR3 is 15 amino acids long. No DNA is listed. CDR1 is SGHTA and CDR2 is FQGNSA in the germline V gene. Using reference TRBV7-2 and TRBJ2-3 for the parts outside the CDR3, the full variable domain is GAGVSQSPSNKVTEKGKDVELRCDPISGHTALYWYRQSLGQGLEFLIYFQGNSAPDKSGLPSDRFSAERTGGSVSTLTIQRTQQEDSAVYLCASSLQGGARNTQYFGPGTRLTVL.

The chain combines TRBV4-1 with TRBJ2-7; TCRdb gives TRBD2 as the D gene, but with no DNA this cannot be confirmed. The CDR3 has 14 amino acids. Nucleotide data are not available. Germline CDR1 and CDR2: MGHRA and YSYEKL. The CDR3 reads CASSPLLGSYEQYF.

This chain uses TRBV11-2 with TRBJ2-2. This CDR3 region has 16 residues. No DNA has been recorded. CDR1 is SGHAT, CDR2 FQNNGV, per germline. CDR3 sequence reads: CASSGPGRHGTGELFF. The full variable domain, completed using reference TRBV11-2 and TRBJ2-2, is EAGVAQSPRYKIIEKRQSVAFWCNPISGHATLYWYQQILGQGPKLLIQFQNNGVVDDSQLPKDRFSAERLKGVDSTLKIQPAKLEDSAVYLCASSGPGRHGTGELFFGEGSRLTVL.